A single sample gave rise to the 27 T cell receptor beta chains below, sequenced in a study of cytomegalovirus exposure and HLA in healthy donors. Primers for the PCR totalled 60 Vbeta and 13 Jbeta. Data came from immunoSEQ multiplex PCR; TCRdb stores just in-frame clones and leaves some out. Among roughly 190,000 clones listed, around 75% were seen once. Input material: PBMCs. The receptor set was obtained from a woman in her twenties or thirties in good health and CMV-seronegative.

This clone was counted many times. This chain connects TRBV6-1 to TRBJ2-3, with 10 bases aligning to TRBD2. The V segment lost 3 bases and the J segment 4 bases; nucleotides outside the gene matches: 4. The CDR3 totals 15 residues. CDR1 is MNHNS, CDR2 SASEGT, per germline. CDR3 nucleotides: TGTGCCAGCAGTGATCTAGCGGGAGTCCCAGATACGCAGTATTTT. Encoded protein: CASSDLAGVPDTQYF.

This clone appeared once. The chain is built from TRBV7-9 and TRBJ2-5, with a weak D call TRBD2 (5 bases). The germline V gene encodes CDR1 SEHNR and CDR2 FQNEAQ (reference sequence). The CDR3 has 14 residues. Trimming took 0 bases from V and 5 from J, leaving 10 bases between them. This CDR3 reads CASSLAVSVETQYF. The CDR3 DNA is TGTGCCAGCAGCTTAGCTGTTAGCGTTGAGACCCAGTACTTC.

The gene calls are TRBV2 and TRBJ1-4; D is possibly TRBD1 (6 bases). Germline values: CDR1 SNHLY, CDR2 FYNNEI. V lost 6 bases, J lost 7 bases, and 15 bases lay in between. The CDR3 contains 14 residues. For the CDR3, the DNA is TGTGCCAGCAGGGACAGACGAGAGGGTGAAAAACTGTTTTTT. It is translated as CASRDRREGEKLFF.

The V and J genes are TRBV5-1 and TRBJ2-1, with D unresolved. Germline V gene lookup returns CDR1 SGHRS and CDR2 YFSETQ. This CDR3 region has 11 residues. V lost 0 bases and J 15 bases, leaving 10 bases between the germline ends. The CDR3 spells CASSLGLDSFF. The CDR3 DNA reads as TGCGCCAGCAGCTTGGGCCTAGATTCGTTCTTC.

The CDR3 DNA reads TGTGCCAGCAGCTTGGGCAGGGTCGAGACCCAGTACTTC. Translated: CASSLGRVETQYF. The rearrangement links TRBV5-6 to TRBJ2-5; weak D call: TRBD1 (5 bases). The germline gives CDR1 SGHDT, CDR2 YYEEEE. The CDR3 runs to 13 residues. The germline V and J ends were trimmed by 0 bases and 5 bases, with 8 bases remaining between them.

This chain's CDR3 is CASSLGTVAGSETQYF. Written as DNA, the CDR3 is TGTGCCAGCAGCCTAGGAACTGTGGCAGGGTCCGAGACCCAGTACTTC. This sequence joins TRBV7-2 and TRBJ2-5, with D possibly being TRBD1 (5 bases). This CDR3 has 16 residues. The germline V and J ends were trimmed by 5 bases and 5 bases, with 21 bases remaining between them. Germline V lookup: CDR1 SGHTA, CDR2 FQGNSA.

The rearrangement joins TRBV7-9 to TRBJ1-2, with TRBD1 matching 10 bases. The CDR3 extends over 15 amino acids. V was pared by 1 base and J by 6 bases, with 5 bases of the junction left unmatched. The germline V gene has CDR1 SEHNR and CDR2 FQNEAQ (reference sequence). CDR3 in DNA: TGTGCCAGCAGCTTAGTACGGACAGGGGGGGATGGCTACACCTTC. Translated: CASSLVRTGGDGYTF.

The genes are TRBV4-1 and TRBJ2-1, with TRBD1 identical over 8 bases. Germline V gene data show CDR1 as MGHRA and CDR2 as YSYEKL. The CDR3 runs to 15 residues. Trimming took 0 bases from V and 9 from J; bases not matched to a gene: 7. The CDR3 spells CASSQEQGVFGEQFF. For the CDR3, the DNA is TGCGCCAGCAGCCAAGAACAGGGGGTTTTCGGTGAGCAGTTCTTC.

The chain uses TRBV25-1 and TRBJ1-1, with TRBD1 matching 7 bases. Germline values: CDR1 MGHDK, CDR2 SYGVNS. This CDR3 has 16 residues. The trim removed 1 base at V and 5 bases at J, leaving 10 bases unmatched. The CDR3 nucleotides are TGTGCCAGCAGTGAATCCTACAGGGGTGGTTGGACTGAAGCTTTCTTT. It translates to CASSESYRGGWTEAFF.

This chain links TRBV20-1 with TRBJ2-5, with D maybe TRBD2 (6 bases). The DNA end favors TRBJ2-7, so the J call may be wrong. The V gene's germline CDR1 is DFQATT and CDR2 SNEGSKA (reference sequence). The CDR3 is 11 residues long. The CDR3 region is CSAREGYEQYF. In nucleotides, the CDR3 is TGCAGTGCTAGGGAGGGATACGAGCAGTACTTC.

The CDR3 loop is CASSVRATSGRYYEQYF. The CDR3 DNA reads TGTGCCAGCAGCGTACGGGCAACTAGCGGGAGGTACTACGAGCAGTACTTC. The V call is TRBV9, the J call TRBJ2-7; 12 nucleotides line up with TRBD2. Per the germline V gene, CDR1 is SGDLS and CDR2 is YYNGEE. There are 17 residues in the CDR3. Trimming took 1 base from V and 3 from J; bases not matched to a gene: 8. Variable domain in full (rest from reference TRBV9 and TRBJ2-7): DSGVTQTPKHLITATGQRVTLRCSPRSGDLSVYWYQQSLDQGLQFLIQYYNGEERAKGNILERFSAQQFPDLHSELNLSSLELGDSALYFCASSVRATSGRYYEQYFGPGTRLTVT.

J is TRBJ1-1 and V is TRBV7-6; 7 nucleotides match TRBD1. CDR3 length: 15 residues. Germline V lookup: CDR1 SGHVS, CDR2 FNYEAQ. V was clipped by 5 bases and J by 4 bases; unmatched bases: 10. The CDR3 sequence: CASSPPTGVTTEAFF. CDR3 DNA: TGTGCCAGCAGCCCCCCAACAGGGGTGACCACTGAAGCTTTCTTT.

This clone has just one count. The chain has TRBV5-4 and TRBJ2-4, with D possibly TRBD1 on 5 matching bases. The germline V gene has CDR1 SGHNT and CDR2 YYREEE (reference sequence). The V and J ends lost 2 bases and 3 bases respectively, with 12 bases between them. The CDR3 has 15 residues. The CDR3 DNA reads as TGTGCCAGCAGCTTAACAAGGGGCCTCAAAAACATTCAGTACTTC. It is translated as CASSLTRGLKNIQYF.

The chain is built from TRBV19 and TRBJ1-1, with unresolved D. Germline assignment: CDR1 LNHDA and CDR2 SQIVND (reference sequence). This CDR3 contains 13 residues. Trimming took off 10 bases at V and 1 base at J, with 13 bases between the two ends. This CDR3 reads CATMRSGNTEAFF. DNA of the CDR3: TGTGCCACCATGAGGTCCGGGAACACTGAAGCTTTCTTT. Looking up the rest from reference TRBV19 and TRBJ1-1 gives the full variable domain: DGGITQSPKYLFRKEGQNVTLSCEQNLNHDAMYWYRQDPGQGLRLIYYSQIVNDFQKGDIAEGYSVSREKKESFPLTVTSAQKNPTAFYLCATMRSGNTEAFFGQGTRLTVV.

The CDR3 here is CASSFRTGALYNEQFF. The CDR3 DNA is TGTGCCAGCAGCTTTAGGACAGGGGCCCTCTACAATGAGCAGTTCTTC. The genes are TRBV5-6 and TRBJ2-1; TRBD1 matches 9 bases. Germline V gene sequence: CDR1 SGHDT, CDR2 YYEEEE. The V segment lost 2 bases and the J segment 3 bases; nucleotides outside the gene matches: 6. CDR3 size: 16 residues.

The genes are TRBV4-2 and TRBJ1-4; D gene ambiguous. CDR1 is LGHNA and CDR2 is YNFKEQ in the germline V gene. The CDR3 length is 17 residues. The ends were cut back, 0 bases at V and 0 bases at J, with 11 bases in the middle. The CDR3 sequence: CASSQEGRTTTNEKLFF. As DNA, the CDR3 is TGTGCCAGCAGCCAAGAGGGCAGGACTACAACTAATGAAAAACTGTTTTTT.

The genes are TRBV19 and TRBJ2-3; 7 nucleotides match TRBD1. This CDR3 region has 15 residues. The germline CDR1 and CDR2 sequences are LNHDA and SQIVND (reference sequence). The V segment lost 1 base and the J segment 2 bases; nucleotides outside the gene matches: 3. As DNA, the CDR3 is TGTGCCAGTAGTATAGCACAGGGGCCCACAGATACGCAGTATTTT. It codes for CASSIAQGPTDTQYF.

The rearrangement uses TRBV9 and TRBJ2-3; TRBD2 matches at 11 bases. With V trimmed by 0 bases and J by 5 bases, 8 bases remained unmatched. This CDR3 region has 17 residues. The germline CDR1 and CDR2 sequences are SGDLS and YYNGEE. CDR3 nucleotide sequence: TGTGCCAGCAGCGTAGATCTTAGCGGGGGGGCCCGAGATACGCAGTATTTT. This gives the protein CASSVDLSGGARDTQYF.

In the case of this clone: A junction end diverges from the germline sequence, so it may reflect a read error. The V gene is TRBV9, the J gene TRBJ1-2, with D maybe TRBD1 (6 bases). The CDR3 has 16 amino acids. Germline CDR1 is SGDLS and CDR2 is YYNGEE. The DNA for the CDR3 is TGTGCCGGCAGCGTAGAGTCGGGGGGCTATAACTATGGCTACACCTTC. Translated, it gives CAGSVESGGYNYGYTF.

This clone was counted a few times. The chain has TRBV7-3 and TRBJ2-2; no clear D. The germline V and J ends were trimmed by 0 bases and 0 bases, with 11 bases remaining between them. The length of the CDR3 is 17 residues. Germline CDR1 is SGHTA and CDR2 is FQGTGA. The CDR3 DNA sequence: TGTGCCAGCAGCTTAACCCCAGGTGTAGCGAACACCGGGGAGCTGTTTTTT. Protein product: CASSLTPGVANTGELFF.

The chain has TRBV2 and TRBJ2-5; 8 bases map to TRBD1. The J segment lost 4 bases and the V segment lost 3 bases, leaving 13 bases of the junction unmatched. CDR1 is SNHLY, CDR2 FYNNEI, per germline. The CDR3 is 17 residues long. The CDR3 sequence: CASSDWAGGGRGETQYF. The CDR3 nucleotides are TGTGCCAGCAGTGATTGGGCAGGGGGCGGGCGGGGAGAGACCCAGTACTTC.

The chain couples TRBV10-2 to TRBJ1-4; 7 bases map to TRBD1. Losses at the gene ends were 10 bases for V and 5 bases for J; bases not matched to a gene: 10. The CDR3 is 14 amino acids. Per the germline V gene, CDR1 is WSHSY and CDR2 is SAAADI. CDR3 region: CATRRDSFNEKLFF. CDR3 nucleotide sequence: TGCGCCACACGGAGGGACAGCTTCAATGAAAAACTGTTTTTT.

The CDR3 loop reads CASGLVQEVTDTQYF. The CDR3 DNA reads TGTGCTAGTGGTTTGGTACAGGAAGTCACAGATACGCAGTATTTT. This sequence joins TRBV12-5 and TRBJ2-3; tentatively, D is TRBD1 (5 bases). Per germline, CDR1 LGHNT and CDR2 FRNRAP. The CDR3 contains 15 residues. The V end lost 0 bases, the J end lost 2 bases, and 9 bases lay between the germline ends.

V and J are TRBV7-9 and TRBJ2-7; 8 bases fit TRBD2. Germline loops: CDR1 SEHNR, CDR2 FQNEAQ (reference sequence). The CDR3 loop spans 14 amino acids. V lost 5 bases and J lost 4; bases outside the gene matches: 7. CDR3 nucleotide sequence: TGTGCCAGCAGCAGGGAACCGGGGGGGTACGAGCAGTACTTC. It encodes CASSREPGGYEQYF.

The chain carries TRBV19 and TRBJ1-5; weak D call: TRBD1 (5 bases). Per germline, CDR1 LNHDA and CDR2 SQIVND (reference sequence). The CDR3 runs to 17 residues. V lost 3 bases and J lost 0, with 15 bases in between. In DNA, the CDR3 is TGTGCCAGTAGTATTAGGGGAAAGGGGAATAGCAATCAGCCCCAGCATTTT. The encoded protein is CASSIRGKGNSNQPQHF.

The V call is TRBV11-2, the J call TRBJ2-7; 8 positions match TRBD2. Germline CDR1 reads SGHAT; CDR2 reads FQNNGV. The CDR3 runs 15 residues. The V gene end was trimmed by 5 bases and the J gene end by 7 bases; junction bases not matched to a gene: 13. The CDR3 spells CASSPLAIPGGEQYF. As DNA, the CDR3 is TGTGCCAGCAGCCCCCTGGCCATCCCGGGGGGGGAGCAGTACTTC. The full variable domain, its missing parts supplied by reference TRBV11-2 and TRBJ2-7, is EAGVAQSPRYKIIEKRQSVAFWCNPISGHATLYWYQQILGQGPKLLIQFQNNGVVDDSQLPKDRFSAERLKGVDSTLKIQPAKLEDSAVYLCASSPLAIPGGEQYFGPGTRLTVT.

The CDR3 bases are TGTGCCAGCAGACCGAGTTGGGCGGGGGTCGGCCAAGAGACCCAGTACTTC. This translates into CASRPSWAGVGQETQYF. The chain is built from TRBV7-9 and TRBJ2-5, with 7 bases aligning to TRBD2. CDR3 length: 17 amino acids. CDR1 is SEHNR, CDR2 FQNEAQ, per germline (reference sequence). The V gene end was trimmed by 6 bases and the J gene end by 1 base; junction bases not matched to a gene: 14.